One sample yielded the 18 T cell receptor beta chains listed below, sequenced in a study of blood T cell repertoires in COVID-19. Only in-frame clones appear in the TCRdb table, and some are missing; sequencing was by immunoSEQ multiplex PCR. The sample records 70,000 to 85,000 clones, over 70% being singletons. The specimen sequenced was peripheral blood. The receptors come from a man older than 75 with acute or convalescent COVID-19.

The chain has TRBV4-1 and TRBJ2-3, with 14 positions matching TRBD2. The CDR3 totals 18 residues. The germline V gene has CDR1 MGHRA and CDR2 YSYEKL. V shed 3 bases, J shed 2 bases, and the junction held 7 bases outside the gene matches. CDR3 sequence (DNA): TGCGCCAGCAGCCACTGGACTAGCGGGGGGACCCACACAGATACGCAGTATTTT. It is translated as CASSHWTSGGTHTDTQYF.

The count of this clone is one. The chain is built from TRBV5-1 and TRBJ2-2; 11 nucleotides line up with TRBD2. Germline trimming cut 0 bases from V and 1 base from J; bases unmatched to any gene: 5. CDR1 SGHRS and CDR2 YFSETQ come from the germline V gene. The CDR3 covers 18 residues. In DNA form, the CDR3 reads TGCGCCAGCAGCTTGGCCTCTAGCGGGGGGATGAACACCGGGGAGCTGTTTTTT. It translates to CASSLASSGGMNTGELFF.

J is TRBJ2-5 and V is TRBV18; possibly TRBD2 for D (5 bases). The CDR3 sequence is 13 residues long. Germline assignment: CDR1 KGHSH and CDR2 LQKENI. Trimming removed 6 bases from V and 2 bases from J, with 10 bases in between. This CDR3 reads CASSSGPQETQYF. Written as DNA, the CDR3 is TGTGCCAGCTCGAGCGGACCTCAAGAGACCCAGTACTTC.

This clone has only one observation. The chain combines TRBV28 with TRBJ1-4; 10 bases align to TRBD1. The length of the CDR3 is 16 residues. Germline CDR1 and CDR2: MDHEN and SYDVKM. Unmatched junction bases numbered 10, after V lost 5 bases and J lost 7 bases. CDR3 sequence: CASSPLPGQGFEKLFF. CDR3 coding DNA: TGTGCCAGCAGTCCCCTACCGGGACAGGGGTTTGAAAAACTGTTTTTT.

The genes are TRBV18 and TRBJ1-6; 10 bases line up with TRBD1. This CDR3 is 15 amino acids long. Germline V gives CDR1 KGHSH, CDR2 LQKENI. V was clipped by 4 bases and J by 14 bases; unmatched bases: 11. CDR3 nucleotides: TGTGCCAGCTCACTCCCGGGACAGGGGTTTCGGGCCCTCCACTTT. It yields the protein CASSLPGQGFRALHF.

This clone was observed a handful of times. The chain has TRBV29-1 and TRBJ2-1; 11 bases align to TRBD2. With V trimmed by 4 bases and J by 8 bases, 4 bases remained unmatched. In germline, CDR1 is SQVTM, CDR2 ANQGSEA. The CDR3 covers 13 residues. CDR3 residues: CSVVAGGPHEQFF. The CDR3 nucleotides are TGCAGCGTTGTAGCGGGGGGGCCCCATGAGCAGTTCTTC.

This clone was found a few times. The gene calls are TRBV5-8 and TRBJ1-4; D is perhaps TRBD1 (6 bases). Germline CDR1 reads SGHTS; CDR2 reads YDEGEE. CDR3 length: 14 residues. V lost 0 bases and J lost 7, with 10 bases in between. CDR3 amino acids: CASSLGQGLEKLFF. The CDR3, as DNA: TGTGCCAGCAGCTTGGGCCAGGGGCTTGAAAAACTGTTTTTT.

V usage is TRBV12-3 or TRBV12-4 and J usage is TRBJ2-7, with D tentatively TRBD1 (5 bases). The CDR3 sequence is 13 residues long. V was trimmed by 6 bases and J by 4 bases, leaving 13 bases between them. DNA of the CDR3: TGTGCCAGCAGCCTCCAGCAGGGTTACGAGCAGTACTTC. Protein product: CASSLQQGYEQYF.

The rearrangement uses TRBV11-2 and TRBJ1-2, with D perhaps TRBD1 (5 bases). Germline CDR1 SGHAT, CDR2 FQNNGV. Trimming took 5 bases from V and 6 from J, leaving 16 bases between them. The CDR3 sequence is 14 residues long. In DNA, the CDR3 is TGTGCCAGCAGCCCTCAACAGGCGTTCAATGGCTACACCTTC. Amino acid sequence: CASSPQQAFNGYTF.

This chain joins TRBV19 and TRBJ1-5; a possible D gene is TRBD1 (5 bases). Germline V gene lookup returns CDR1 LNHDA and CDR2 SQIVND (reference sequence). Deletions cut 7 bases from V and 4 bases from J, with 11 bases between. CDR3 length: 13 amino acids. The chain's CDR3 is CASNGRGNQPQHF. The CDR3 DNA reads as TGTGCCAGTAATGGCCGGGGGAATCAGCCCCAGCATTTT.

V is TRBV29-1 and J is TRBJ2-1; TRBD1 might be the D (6 bases). V was pared by 7 bases and J by 12 bases, with 13 bases between. Germline V gene sequence: CDR1 SQVTM, CDR2 ANQGSEA. The CDR3 extends over 10 amino acids. CDR3 region: CSADRFGQFF. The CDR3 DNA reads as TGCAGCGCTGACAGGTTTGGGCAGTTCTTC.

The rearrangement links TRBV29-1 to TRBJ1-5, with 7 bases aligning to TRBD1. Trimming took 4 bases from V and 0 from J; bases not matched to a gene: 3. The CDR3 runs to 14 residues. The germline V gene has CDR1 SQVTM and CDR2 ANQGSEA. The CDR3 DNA sequence: TGCAGCGTTGCACAGGGGAATAGCAATCAGCCCCAGCATTTT. Its translation is CSVAQGNSNQPQHF.

This sequence joins TRBV5-8 and TRBJ1-6; a possible D gene is TRBD1 (5 bases). This CDR3 has 16 amino acids. Trimming removed 3 bases from V and 6 bases from J, with 16 bases in between. Germline CDR1 reads SGHTS; CDR2 reads YDEGEE. CDR3 residues: CASSSGRQGFNSPLHF. In DNA form, the CDR3 reads TGTGCCAGCAGCTCCGGCAGGCAGGGTTTTAATTCACCCCTCCACTTT.

The rearrangement uses TRBV6-5 and TRBJ1-1; unclear D gene. V dropped 2 bases and J dropped 0 bases, with 10 bases sitting between them. Per the germline V gene, CDR1 is MNHEY and CDR2 is SVGAGI. CDR3 size: 15 residues. The CDR3 DNA sequence: TGTGCCAGCAGTTACGGGCGGGGATTGAACACTGAAGCTTTCTTT. Amino acids: CASSYGRGLNTEAFF.

Details on this clone: The same CDR3 is also encoded by other DNA sequences in this sample. The gene calls are TRBV11-2 and TRBJ1-5; no definite D call. V was trimmed by 6 bases and J by 0 bases, leaving 12 bases between them. Germline-derived CDR1 and CDR2 are SGHAT and FQNNGV. The length of the CDR3 is 15 residues. For the CDR3, the DNA is TGTGCCAGCAGTCCCGACGGAGATAGCAATCAGCCCCAGCATTTT. It yields the protein CASSPDGDSNQPQHF.

The chain employs TRBV5-6 and TRBJ2-7; D gene uncertain. From germline, CDR1 is SGHDT and CDR2 YYEEEE. The CDR3 contains 12 residues. The germline V and J ends were trimmed by 0 bases and 6 bases, with 7 bases remaining between them. The CDR3 is CASSLDSLEQYF. CDR3 nucleotides: TGTGCCAGCAGCTTGGACAGCCTCGAGCAGTACTTC. The full variable domain, in which reference TRBV5-6 and TRBJ2-7 provide the parts outside the CDR3, is DAGVTQSPTHLIKTRGQQVTLRCSPKSGHDTVSWYQQALGQGPQFIFQYYEEEERQRGNFPDRFSGHQFPNYSSELNVNALLLGDSALYLCASSLDSLEQYFGPGTRLTVT.

The rearrangement joins TRBV18 to TRBJ1-1, with 9 bases matching TRBD1. V was pared by 6 bases and J by 6 bases, with 8 bases of the junction left unmatched. The CDR3 is made up of 14 amino acids. CDR1 is KGHSH, CDR2 LQKENI, per germline. This chain's CDR3 is CASSRDRDGAEAFF. The CDR3 region has the DNA TGTGCCAGCTCCCGGGACAGGGATGGGGCTGAAGCTTTCTTT.

V gene TRBV10-3 combines with J gene TRBJ1-2, with 10 bases that match TRBD1. The CDR3 length is 16 residues. Germline assignment: CDR1 ENHRY and CDR2 SYGVKD. The junction had 8 bases not matched to a gene; V was cut back by 2 bases and J by 5 bases. CDR3 nucleotide sequence: TGTGCCATCAGTGAGGAAACCGGGACAGGGGAATATGGCTACACCTTC. Amino acid sequence: CAISEETGTGEYGYTF.